This T cell receptor beta chain was recovered during a study of T cell changes during pregnancy in multiple sclerosis. Trimming removed 5 bases at V and 7 bases at J, with 18 bases between. CDR3 size: 15 residues. Germline CDR1 and CDR2: MNHEY and SMNVEV (reference sequence). Only in-frame clones appear in the TCRdb table, and some are missing; sequencing was by immunoSEQ multiplex PCR. The sample lists over 100,000 clones; about 94% were seen once. The sample in question was peripheral blood, obtained in the third trimester of pregnancy. The gene calls are TRBV27 and TRBJ2-1; D perhaps matches TRBD2 (6 bases). The receptor was derived from a female donor with multiple sclerosis, enrolled in a pregnancy study. The CDR3 DNA follows: TGTGCCAGCAGTGGCGATAGCGGCAGGAAGAATGAGCAGTTCTTC. Amino acid sequence: CASSGDSGRKNEQFF.